This entry lists 6 T cell receptor beta chains sequenced from one sample in a study of blood T cell repertoires in COVID-19. Sequenced by immunoSEQ multiplex PCR; TCRdb stores in-frame clones only, minus some. This sample has fewer than 50,000 clones, with approximately 85% found just once. The material sequenced was peripheral blood. Source of these receptors: a woman of 80 years or more with acute or convalescent COVID-19.

This clone appeared once. V usage is TRBV28 and J usage is TRBJ2-4; D is undetermined. V gave up 4 bases and J gave up 0 bases, with 4 bases separating them. The CDR3 consists of 13 residues. Germline CDR1 and CDR2: MDHEN and SYDVKM. CDR3 DNA: TGTGCCAGCAGTTATCTAGCCAAAAACATTCAGTACTTC. Its protein product is CASSYLAKNIQYF.

The rearrangement links TRBV25-1 to TRBJ1-1; 7 positions agree with TRBD1. Germline assignment: CDR1 MGHDK and CDR2 SYGVNS. The CDR3 is made up of 15 amino acids. V was clipped by 6 bases and J by 6 bases; unmatched bases: 13. CDR3: CASRETGVWVPEAFF. DNA of the CDR3: TGTGCCAGCAGGGAAACAGGGGTTTGGGTTCCTGAAGCTTTCTTT.

The chain carries TRBV14 and TRBJ2-7; D uncertain. V lost 4 bases, J lost 2 bases, and 6 bases lay in between. The CDR3 totals 12 residues. CDR1 SGHDN and CDR2 FVKESK come from the germline V gene. The CDR3 region is CASSPNAYEQYF. The CDR3 DNA sequence: TGTGCCAGCAGCCCTAACGCCTACGAGCAGTACTTC.

V and J are TRBV7-8 and TRBJ2-7, with unresolved D. CDR3 size: 11 residues. Trimming cost V 5 bases and J 1 base, with 3 bases left between them. In germline, CDR1 is SGHVS, CDR2 FQNEAQ. The CDR3 DNA sequence: TGTGCCAGCAGCCCATCCTACGAGCAGTACTTC. Encoded protein: CASSPSYEQYF.

The chain is built from TRBV2 and TRBJ2-2, with 11 bases fitting TRBD2. Germline V gene sequence: CDR1 SNHLY, CDR2 FYNNEI. V shed 6 bases and J 2 bases; nucleotides not matched to a gene: 5. This CDR3 has 16 residues. CDR3 DNA sequence: TGTGCCAGCAGGTCGACTAGCGGGACCAACACCGGGGAGCTGTTTTTT. It encodes CASRSTSGTNTGELFF.

The chain recombines TRBV5-1 with TRBJ2-7, with 8 bases identical to TRBD2. This CDR3 contains 13 residues. V trimming: 4 bases; J trimming: 2 bases; junction bases outside the gene matches: 2. CDR1 SGHRS and CDR2 YFSETQ come from the germline V gene. CDR3: CASSGGRPYEQYF. The CDR3 coding sequence is TGCGCCAGCAGCGGCGGGAGGCCCTACGAGCAGTACTTC.